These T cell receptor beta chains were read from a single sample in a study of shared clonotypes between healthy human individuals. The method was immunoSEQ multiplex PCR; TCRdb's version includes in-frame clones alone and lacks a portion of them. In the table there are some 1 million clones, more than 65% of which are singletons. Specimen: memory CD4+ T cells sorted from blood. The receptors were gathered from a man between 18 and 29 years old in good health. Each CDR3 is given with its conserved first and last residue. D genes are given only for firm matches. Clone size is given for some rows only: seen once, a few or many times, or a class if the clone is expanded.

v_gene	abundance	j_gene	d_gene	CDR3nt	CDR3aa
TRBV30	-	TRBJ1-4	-	TGTGCCTGGAGTGTACTGGGGGCGCGAGAAAAACTGTTTTTT	CAWSVLGAREKLFF
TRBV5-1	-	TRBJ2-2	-	TGCGCCAGCAGCATGGGCGGTGCTTTTGCCGGGGAGCTGTTTTTT	CASSMGGAFAGELFF
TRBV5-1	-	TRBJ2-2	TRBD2	TGCGCCAGCAGCCTGATAGCGGGAGTAGTCGGGGAGCTGTTTTTT	CASSLIAGVVGELFF
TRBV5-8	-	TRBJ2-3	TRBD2	TGTGCCAGCAGCCACATCCCCGGTAGCGGGGGGGGCGCAGATACGCAGTATTTT	CASSHIPGSGGGADTQYF
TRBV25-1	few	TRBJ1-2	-	TGTGCCAGCAGTGACCCTCATTTGGGGGCCAGGGGCTACACCTTC	CASSDPHLGARGYTF
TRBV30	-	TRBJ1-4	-	TGTGCCTGGAGCCCCCTCGAGCGGGTAAAACTGTTTTTT	CAWSPLERVKLFF
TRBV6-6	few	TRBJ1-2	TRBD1	TGTGCCAGCAGTTACTATGGGACAGCGACCTATGGCTACACCTTC	CASSYYGTATYGYTF
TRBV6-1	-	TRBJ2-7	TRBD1	TGTGCCAGCAGTGCGGTTGGACAGGGGCCCCCCTACGAGCAGTACTTC	CASSAVGQGPPYEQYF
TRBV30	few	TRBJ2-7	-	TGTGCCGGGAAATCGGGCGGGTCCTACGAGCAGTACTTC	CAGKSGGSYEQYF
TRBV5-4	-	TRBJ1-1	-	TGTGCCAGCAGCTTGAAAGGGGGGGGGATGAACACTGAAGCTTTCTTT	CASSLKGGGMNTEAFF